This section outlines one T cell receptor beta chain sequence together with its context. The data derive from a study of T cell responses to AZD1222 COVID-19 vaccine. CDR3 length: 14 residues. The germline V gene encodes CDR1 ENHRY and CDR2 SYGVKD. Trimming cost V 6 bases and J 3 bases, with 15 bases left between them. This table comes from immunoSEQ multiplex PCR, and its TCRdb copy is limited to in-frame clones, with some not included. The data show around 92,000 clones, roughly 90% seen once. V gene TRBV10-3 combines with J gene TRBJ2-7; D might be TRBD1 (6 bases). Sequences were derived from peripheral blood, sampled on day 0 of AZD1222 vaccination. The TCR sequence derives from an adult in good health. The CDR3 region has the DNA TGTGCCATCAGGATGGACAGAAGGAACTACGAGCAGTACTTC. This codes for CAIRMDRRNYEQYF.